Given below is one T cell receptor (beta chain) in context. As yet, its antigen is unknown. The data were taken from a study of T cell repertoires in cytomegalovirus infection. Background on the study: CMV epitopes used comprised recently identified HLA-C-restricted ones and well-studied HLA-B-restricted ones. Based on public TCR beta signatures, there were indications of CMV infection and of a matching HLA type. Study results and caveats: Carriers of CMV and the relevant HLA type were discriminated by public TCR beta frequency. Within the response measured ex vivo, HLA-C-restricted CMV-specific TCR beta clonotypes were dominant.

Each CDR3 protein is one row after TCRdb ran MiXCR on the reads. The data hold about 890,000 distinct CDR3 sequences, with 31% observed a single time. Germline V gene lookup returns CDR1 MDHEN and CDR2 SYDVKM. The CDR3 runs to 16 residues. The J segment lost 5 bases and the V segment lost 9 bases, leaving 17 bases of the junction unmatched. The source is a human donor in good health (CMV status not recorded). Some clones in this sample may be carry-over from other donors' samples. Sequencing was performed on cultured CD8+ T cells from PBMCs, taken from culture after CMV antigen stimulation. The chain recombines TRBV28 with TRBJ2-7; 9 bases agree with TRBD1. This chain's CDR3 is CASPPPRDRALHEQYV. CDR3 nucleotides: TGTGCCAGTCCCCCACCGAGGGACAGGGCGCTCCACGAGCAGTACGTC.